One sample yielded the 27 T cell receptor beta chains listed below, sequenced in a study of PD-1 blockade in mismatch repair-deficient tumors. Some clones are missing from TCRdb's copy, which holds only in-frame ones; the method was immunoSEQ multiplex PCR. Among 40,000 to 60,000 clones, 65% to 80% were seen once, and the ten largest hold less than 3.5%. Sequenced material: PBMCs, taken before pembrolizumab treatment. The receptors originated from an adult with mismatch repair-deficient cancer.

This chain joins TRBV4-2 and TRBJ2-3; 7 nucleotides align to TRBD1. Per the germline V gene, CDR1 is LGHNA and CDR2 is YNFKEQ. The V and J ends lost 3 bases and 0 bases, in that order; junction bases with no gene match: 6. This CDR3 is 16 amino acids long. CDR3 DNA: TGTGCCAGCAGCCAGGGACAGTCGACTAGCACAGATACGCAGTATTTT. Protein: CASSQGQSTSTDTQYF.

The genes are TRBV27 and TRBJ2-1; 7 bases are a match to TRBD1. Losses at the gene ends were 1 base for V and 6 bases for J; bases not matched to a gene: 6. CDR3 length equals 15 residues. The germline gives CDR1 MNHEY, CDR2 SMNVEV (reference sequence). CDR3 in DNA: TGTGCCAGCAGTTTATGGCAGGGGGTATTCAATGAGCAGTTCTTC. It codes for CASSLWQGVFNEQFF.

The chain links TRBV28 to TRBJ2-7, with D possibly called TRBD1 or TRBD2 (5 bases each). Germline V gene lookup returns CDR1 MDHEN and CDR2 SYDVKM. The CDR3 extends over 14 amino acids. V lost 6 bases and J 2 bases, leaving 14 bases between the germline ends. CDR3 bases: TGTGCCAGCAGATCCGGGACCACCGCCTACGAGCAGTACTTC. Translating it yields CASRSGTTAYEQYF.

This chain links TRBV30 with TRBJ1-1; 7 bases match TRBD1. After removal of 2 bases from V and 11 bases from J, the junction contained 8 bases not matched to a gene. This CDR3 has 12 residues. Germline V gene data show CDR1 as GTSNPN and CDR2 as SVGIG (reference sequence). This CDR3 is CAWSKAGGRAFF. CDR3 nucleotides: TGTGCCTGGAGTAAGGCAGGGGGTAGGGCTTTCTTT.

The chain couples TRBV6-5 to TRBJ2-7; D is uncertain. Germline values: CDR1 MNHEY, CDR2 SVGAGI. This CDR3 has 11 amino acids. V was trimmed by 6 bases and J by 3 bases, leaving 6 bases between them. The CDR3 DNA is TGTGCCAGCAGGGATATCTACGAGCAGTACTTC. Translated: CASRDIYEQYF.

This clone was counted between two and nine times. The chain is built from TRBV6-5 and TRBJ2-7; D gene unclear. Germline CDR1 and CDR2: MNHEY and SVGAGI. V lost 0 bases to trimming and J lost 4 bases, with 13 bases between them. This CDR3 contains 15 residues. The CDR3 spells CASSYSERVIYEQYF. Written as DNA, the CDR3 is TGTGCCAGCAGTTACTCCGAAAGGGTTATTTACGAGCAGTACTTC.

CDR3 region: CASGLALRWDTGGVAGASYEQYF. Written as DNA, the CDR3 is TGTGCTAGTGGTTTGGCATTACGATGGGACACCGGTGGGGTTGCCGGGGCCTCCTACGAGCAGTACTTC. The V gene is TRBV12-5, the J gene TRBJ2-7, with D tentatively TRBD1 (6 bases). This CDR3 region has 23 residues. The V end lost 1 base, the J end lost 0 bases, and 34 bases lay between the germline ends. CDR1 and CDR2 from the germline V gene are LGHNT and FRNRAP.

This rearrangement joins TRBV6-1 to TRBJ1-3, with D uncertain. V gave up 4 bases and J gave up 0 bases, with 16 bases separating them. Germline V CDR1 and CDR2: MNHNS, SASEGT. The CDR3 is 17 residues long. The CDR3 loop is CASSALPVVDSGNTIYF. The CDR3 nucleotides read TGTGCCAGCAGTGCACTTCCGGTAGTCGACTCTGGAAACACCATATATTTT.

This sequence joins TRBV19 and TRBJ1-3, with 7 bases that match TRBD1. V lost 6 bases to trimming and J lost 0 bases; unmatched junction nucleotides: 5. Germline CDR1 and CDR2: LNHDA and SQIVND (reference sequence). The CDR3 sequence is 15 residues long. CDR3 region: CASSTTGYSGNTIYF. The CDR3 DNA reads TGTGCCAGTAGCACGACAGGGTACTCTGGAAACACCATATATTTT.

The genes are TRBV7-8 and TRBJ1-4, with 7 positions matching TRBD1. There are 15 residues in the CDR3. J lost 8 bases, V lost 6 bases, and 12 bases had no gene match. CDR1 SGHVS and CDR2 FQNEAQ come from the germline V gene. The CDR3 sequence is CASSLGDRDREKLFF. In DNA, the CDR3 is TGTGCCAGCAGTCTAGGAGACAGGGATCGCGAAAAACTGTTTTTT.

This clone was seen only once. In DNA form, the CDR3 reads TGTGCCAGCAGCCCAGGACAGGGGATTCTCACTGAAGCTTTCTTT. It translates to CASSPGQGILTEAFF. This chain links TRBV7-2 with TRBJ1-1; 9 bases match TRBD1. Unmatched junction bases numbered 8, after V lost 5 bases and J lost 4 bases. Germline V gene data show CDR1 as SGHTA and CDR2 as FQGNSA. The CDR3 consists of 15 residues.

The chain joins TRBV9 to TRBJ2-3; D perhaps matches TRBD2 (5 bases). The length of the CDR3 is 16 residues. Looked up from germline, CDR1 is SGDLS and CDR2 is YYNGEE. V was shortened by 3 bases and J by 4 bases, with 18 bases between the two germline ends. This chain's CDR3 is CASSEGLGLSPDTQYF. CDR3 DNA: TGTGCCAGCAGCGAGGGCCTTGGACTTTCACCAGATACGCAGTATTTT.

The J gene is TRBJ1-1, the V gene TRBV25-1; 8 bases map to TRBD1. This CDR3 has 13 residues. The V segment lost 8 bases and the J segment 1 base; nucleotides outside the gene matches: 3. In germline, CDR1 is MGHDK, CDR2 SYGVNS. DNA for the CDR3: TGTGCCAGCGGGGACAGGTGGAACACTGAAGCTTTCTTT. Its translation is CASGDRWNTEAFF.

This clone occurred once. The gene calls are TRBV7-3 and TRBJ1-1; D possibly corresponds to TRBD1 (6 bases). CDR1 is SGHTA and CDR2 is FQGTGA in the germline V gene. The CDR3 runs 16 residues. V shed 3 bases and J shed 0 bases, with 14 bases lying between them. This chain's CDR3 is CASSLDSTGLNTEAFF. The CDR3 DNA follows: TGTGCCAGCAGCTTGGATTCCACAGGGTTGAACACTGAAGCTTTCTTT.

The chain is built from TRBV19 and TRBJ1-2; D ambiguous. The CDR3 has 16 amino acids. V lost 3 bases and J lost 14, with 28 bases in between. From germline, CDR1 is LNHDA and CDR2 SQIVND (reference sequence). The CDR3 bases are TGTGCCAGTAGTATCACGCCCGGTTGGGAAGGCTTTGCGGGGACCTTC. Translation: CASSITPGWEGFAGTF.

This chain joins TRBV14 and TRBJ2-2; 10 bases line up with TRBD2. Trimming took 4 bases from V and 5 from J; bases not matched to a gene: 22. Per germline, CDR1 SGHDN and CDR2 FVKESK. This CDR3 contains 21 residues. CDR3 amino acids: CASSLEMGTSDHRGGTGELFF. The DNA for the CDR3 is TGTGCCAGCAGCCTCGAAATGGGGACTAGCGACCACCGGGGGGGTACCGGGGAGCTGTTTTTT.

The chain couples TRBV5-6 to TRBJ2-7; tentatively, D is TRBD1 or TRBD2 (6 bases each). Germline CDR1 reads SGHDT; CDR2 reads YYEEEE. This CDR3 is 14 amino acids long. Trimming left V 3 bases short and J 10 bases short, with 20 bases between. CDR3 nucleotide sequence: TGTGCCAGCAGCTGGGGGGCTAGTCGGGGTGAACAGTACTTC. Translating it yields CASSWGASRGEQYF.

The chain carries TRBV9 and TRBJ2-5, with 7 bases aligning to TRBD1. The CDR3 extends over 16 amino acids. J was trimmed by 6 bases and V by 4 bases; bases with no gene match: 15. The germline V gene has CDR1 SGDLS and CDR2 YYNGEE. The CDR3 loop reads CASSPETGFLVKTQYF. The CDR3, as DNA: TGTGCCAGCAGCCCAGAGACAGGGTTTTTGGTGAAGACCCAGTACTTC. Full variable domain (remainder filled in from reference TRBV9 and TRBJ2-5): DSGVTQTPKHLITATGQRVTLRCSPRSGDLSVYWYQQSLDQGLQFLIQYYNGEERAKGNILERFSAQQFPDLHSELNLSSLELGDSALYFCASSPETGFLVKTQYFGPGTRLLVL.

CDR3 sequence reads: CSVEGMMVNEQFF. As DNA, the CDR3 is TGCAGCGTTGAAGGCATGATGGTCAATGAGCAGTTCTTC. This chain uses TRBV29-1 with TRBJ2-1; no definite D call. The CDR3 runs 13 residues. From germline, CDR1 is SQVTM and CDR2 ANQGSEA. With 1 base removed from V and 6 bases from J, the gap between germline ends came to 10 bases.

The chain employs TRBV6-6 and TRBJ1-2; D is unclear. Germline V CDR1 and CDR2: MNHNY, SVGAGI (reference sequence). The CDR3 has 10 amino acids. V was trimmed by 3 bases and J by 8 bases, leaving 4 bases between them. Here the CDR3 reads CASSYSGYTF. In nucleotides, the CDR3 is TGTGCCAGCAGTTATAGCGGCTACACCTTC.

Concerning this clone: One end of the junction does not line up with germline, which may come from a read error. This chain uses TRBV7-7 with TRBJ2-2; 7 nucleotides match TRBD2. The germline CDR1 and CDR2 sequences are SSHAT and FNYEAQ (reference sequence). There are 15 residues in the CDR3. The DNA for the CDR3 is TGTGCTAGCACCCCAAGGGAGGGGCCAACCGGGGAGCTGTTTTTT. Translating gives CASTPREGPTGELFF.

The chain's CDR3 is CASSKTRGGRAFFGTGELFF. The DNA of the CDR3 is TGTGCCAGCAGCAAGACAAGGGGCGGGAGAGCCTTTTTTGGAACCGGGGAGCTGTTTTTT. The chain recombines TRBV21-1 with TRBJ2-2; TRBD2 is the table's D call, not checked against the DNA. TRBV21-1 is described as a pseudogene. The CDR3 consists of 20 residues.

This chain links TRBV5-6 with TRBJ2-7, with 7 bases aligning to TRBD2. The length of the CDR3 is 14 residues. Germline values: CDR1 SGHDT, CDR2 YYEEEE. The J segment lost 4 bases and the V segment lost 5 bases, leaving 9 bases of the junction unmatched. DNA of the CDR3: TGTGCCAGCAGTGGAGGTCTAGCGGTTTACGAGCAGTACTTC. Translation: CASSGGLAVYEQYF.

A single count supports this clone. CDR3 nucleotides: TGTGCCAGCAGTGAAGGTGTCATGGGACGGGTTGAAAAACTGTTTTTT. It encodes CASSEGVMGRVEKLFF. V and J are TRBV6-4 and TRBJ1-4; TRBD1 might be the D (5 bases). V lost 3 bases and J lost 7, with 18 bases in between. The CDR3 extends over 16 amino acids. In germline, CDR1 is MRHNA, CDR2 SNTAGT.

The V and J genes are TRBV30 and TRBJ2-1, with D unresolved. This CDR3 has 13 amino acids. V was shortened by 5 bases and J by 9 bases, with 17 bases between the two germline ends. In germline, CDR1 is GTSNPN, CDR2 SVGIG (reference sequence). CDR3 sequence (DNA): TGTGCCTGGTCGGGCTCCACATGGGCTGAGCAGTTCTTC. This translates into CAWSGSTWAEQFF.

This sequence joins TRBV19 and TRBJ1-5; the D gene is possibly TRBD1 (5 bases). The CDR3 extends over 14 amino acids. CDR1 is LNHDA and CDR2 is SQIVND in the germline V gene (reference sequence). The germline V and J ends were trimmed by 3 bases and 4 bases, with 10 bases remaining between them. CDR3 sequence reads: CASSIGAGNQPQHF. In DNA, the CDR3 is TGTGCCAGTAGTATTGGGGCAGGGAATCAGCCCCAGCATTTT. The variable domain in full, completed from reference TRBV19 and TRBJ1-5, reads DGGITQSPKYLFRKEGQNVTLSCEQNLNHDAMYWYRQDPGQGLRLIYYSQIVNDFQKGDIAEGYSVSREKKESFPLTVTSAQKNPTAFYLCASSIGAGNQPQHFGDGTRLSIL.

This clone occurred once. The rearrangement uses TRBV29-1 and TRBJ1-2, with TRBD1 matching over 10 bases. The CDR3 is 16 residues long. Germline values: CDR1 SQVTM, CDR2 ANQGSEA. V lost 4 bases and J lost 4; bases outside the gene matches: 12. CDR3 loop: CSVVHSPGQGLYGYTF. The CDR3 nucleotides are TGCAGCGTTGTTCATTCCCCGGGACAGGGGCTCTATGGCTACACCTTC. The variable domain in full, with the rest retrieved from reference TRBV29-1 and TRBJ1-2, is SAVISQKPSRDICQRGTSLTIQCQVDSQVTMMFWYRQQPGQSLTLIATANQGSEATYESGFVIDKFPISRPNLTFSTLTVSNMSPEDSSIYLCSVVHSPGQGLYGYTFGSGTRLTVV.